What follows are 16 T cell receptor beta chains derived from one specimen sequenced in a study of PD-L1 blockade in urothelial cancer. Documented time point: peripheral blood 6 weeks after treatment start. Generated by immunoSEQ multiplex PCR, the TCRdb table keeps only in-frame clones and is missing some. The table lists some 51,000 clones, 88% of them singletons. This specimen consisted of PBMCs, obtained around atezolizumab (anti-PD-L1) treatment. All receptors come from a man between 60 and 70 years old with urothelial cancer.

The V and J genes are TRBV6-6 and TRBJ1-2, with TRBD1 matching over 8 bases. Looked up from germline, CDR1 is MNHNY and CDR2 is SVGAGI (reference sequence). The V gene end was trimmed by 4 bases and the J gene end by 8 bases; junction bases not matched to a gene: 12. The CDR3 covers 15 residues. CDR3 protein: CASSSAGGDRGGYTF. The CDR3, as DNA: TGTGCCAGCAGTTCCGCAGGGGGCGATCGTGGCGGCTACACCTTC.

The rearrangement joins TRBV5-6 to TRBJ2-1; 14 nucleotides agree with TRBD2. Germline V CDR1 and CDR2: SGHDT, YYEEEE. CDR3 length equals 16 residues. V was pared by 7 bases and J by 9 bases, with 12 bases of the junction left unmatched. In DNA, the CDR3 is TGTGCCAGCGACAACTCCGGGACTAGCGGGAGTGGTGAGCAGTTCTTC. Translated: CASDNSGTSGSGEQFF.

The CDR3 sequence is CASSYSAGQNTEAFF. The CDR3 nucleotides are TGTGCCAGCAGTTATTCGGCAGGGCAGAACACTGAAGCTTTCTTT. The chain uses TRBV6-5 and TRBJ1-1, with D possibly TRBD1 on 5 matching bases. This CDR3 is built from 15 residues. The V and J ends lost 3 bases and 1 base respectively, with 12 bases between them. Germline V lookup: CDR1 MNHEY, CDR2 SVGAGI.

The J gene is TRBJ2-6, the V gene TRBV7-9, with D tentatively TRBD1 (5 bases). This CDR3 spans 15 amino acids. The V gene lost 0 bases and the J gene lost 4 bases, with 7 bases spanning the gap. The germline CDR1 and CDR2 sequences are SEHNR and FQNEAQ (reference sequence). CDR3 DNA: TGTGCCAGCAGCTTAGCAGGGGCCGGGGCCAACGTCCTGACTTTC. Its protein product is CASSLAGAGANVLTF. Looking up the rest from reference TRBV7-9 and TRBJ2-6 gives the full variable domain: DTGVSQNPRHKITKRGQNVTFRCDPISEHNRLYWYRQTLGQGPEFLTYFQNEAQLEKSRLLSDRFSAERPKGSFSTLEIQRTEQGDSAMYLCASSLAGAGANVLTFGAGSRLTVL.

The V call is TRBV18, the J call TRBJ2-7, with 7 bases identical to TRBD1. J lost 6 bases, V lost 3 bases, and 11 bases had no gene match. The CDR3 spans 15 residues. Germline-derived CDR1 and CDR2 are KGHSH and LQKENI. For the CDR3, the DNA is TGTGCCAGCTCACCGACCCGACAGGGAGTGGGCGAGCAGTACTTC. Its protein product is CASSPTRQGVGEQYF. Full variable domain (outside the CDR3, taken from reference TRBV18 and TRBJ2-7): NAGVMQNPRHLVRRRGQEARLRCSPMKGHSHVYWYRQLPEEGLKFMVYLQKENIIDESGMPKERFSAEFPKEGPSILRIQQVVRGDSAAYFCASSPTRQGVGEQYFGPGTRLTVT.

This clone is a singleton in its sample. The chain has TRBV6-6 and TRBJ2-1; 11 bases agree with TRBD2. The CDR3 loop spans 14 amino acids. Germline values: CDR1 MNHNY, CDR2 SVGAGI (reference sequence). The V gene end was trimmed by 5 bases and the J gene end by 12 bases; junction bases not matched to a gene: 9. Here the CDR3 DNA reads TGTGCCAGCAGTCCAACTAGCGGGAGAGGTGGGCAGTTCTTC. Translation gives CASSPTSGRGGQFF.

J is TRBJ1-1 and V is TRBV10-3, with TRBD1 matching 7 bases. Per germline, CDR1 ENHRY and CDR2 SYGVKD. This CDR3 spans 13 amino acids. J gave up 4 bases and V 4 bases, and 3 bases lay outside the gene matches. The CDR3 reads CAISGTGRTEAFF. Here the CDR3 DNA reads TGTGCCATCAGTGGGACAGGCCGCACTGAAGCTTTCTTT.

This chain links TRBV6-1 with TRBJ2-7, with TRBD1 identical over 8 bases. Germline loops: CDR1 MNHNS, CDR2 SASEGT. The CDR3 loop spans 13 amino acids. After removal of 7 bases from V and 6 bases from J, the junction contained 8 bases not matched to a gene. CDR3 in DNA: TGTGCCAGCACAGTAGGACAGGGTAGCGAGCAGTACTTC. This codes for CASTVGQGSEQYF.

The rearrangement links TRBV4-3 to TRBJ2-1, with 9 bases that match TRBD1. Germline V gene data show CDR1 as LGHNA and CDR2 as YSLEER. J gave up 7 bases and V 4 bases, and 8 bases lay outside the gene matches. The CDR3 contains 15 residues. CDR3 DNA sequence: TGCGCCAGCAGCCGAGCCGGGACAGGGCCAAATGAGCAGTTCTTC. Protein product: CASSRAGTGPNEQFF.

This clone has a handful of counts. The rearrangement links TRBV27 to TRBJ2-7; the match to TRBD2 covers 8 bases. Germline assignment: CDR1 MNHEY and CDR2 SMNVEV (reference sequence). V gave up 5 bases and J gave up 3 bases; unmatched junction bases: 6. This CDR3 has 14 residues. CDR3 amino acids: CASSERTSLYEQYF. Here the CDR3 DNA reads TGTGCCAGCAGTGAGCGGACTAGCCTCTACGAGCAGTACTTC.

In DNA, the CDR3 is TGTGCCAGCAGCCACCGACAGGGTTTTGAAGCTTTCTTT. It yields the protein CASSHRQGFEAFF. The rearrangement uses TRBV11-2 and TRBJ1-1; 7 bases map to TRBD1. Germline V gene lookup returns CDR1 SGHAT and CDR2 FQNNGV. This CDR3 contains 13 residues. V dropped 5 bases and J dropped 7; count of bases not matched to a gene: 7.

V usage is TRBV30 and J usage is TRBJ1-3; 7 bases align to TRBD1. The CDR3 is made up of 14 amino acids. Looked up from germline, CDR1 is GTSNPN and CDR2 is SVGIG (reference sequence). J lost 2 bases, V lost 5 bases, and 6 bases had no gene match. The CDR3 nucleotides read TGTGCCTGGGGAATCGACAGGGCTGGAAACACCATATATTTT. This gives the protein CAWGIDRAGNTIYF. Full variable domain (remainder filled in from reference TRBV30 and TRBJ1-3): SQTIHQWPATLVQPVGSPLSLECTVEGTSNPNLYWYRQAAGRGLQLLFYSVGIGQISSEVPQNLSASRPQDRQFILSSKKLLLSDSGFYLCAWGIDRAGNTIYFGEGSWLTVV.

This clone is a singleton in its sample. J is TRBJ1-4 and V is TRBV7-9; unclear D gene. Germline V gene data show CDR1 as SEHNR and CDR2 as FQNEAQ (reference sequence). The V gene lost 4 bases and the J gene lost 7 bases, with 13 bases spanning the gap. The CDR3 extends over 14 amino acids. CDR3 in DNA: TGTGCCAGCAGCTCTCCGGGATTAGGTGAAAAACTGTTTTTT. The encoded protein is CASSSPGLGEKLFF.

The chain has TRBV7-2 and TRBJ1-4; D not certain. The germline V and J ends were trimmed by 3 bases and 0 bases, with 8 bases remaining between them. Germline V gene sequence: CDR1 SGHTA, CDR2 FQGNSA. The CDR3 is made up of 15 amino acids. In DNA, the CDR3 is TGTGCCAGCAGCTTGAACTCCGCAACTAATGAAAAACTGTTTTTT. Translated: CASSLNSATNEKLFF.

The chain has TRBV2 and TRBJ2-5; D is possibly TRBD1 (7 bases). Germline V gives CDR1 SNHLY, CDR2 FYNNEI. This CDR3 comprises 15 residues. Trimming left V 2 bases short and J 2 bases short, with 12 bases between. The CDR3 sequence is CASSETGEAQETQYF. The CDR3 coding sequence is TGTGCCAGCAGTGAAACAGGGGAGGCGCAAGAGACCCAGTACTTC.

The chain carries TRBV9 and TRBJ2-5; 7 bases match TRBD2. Germline lookup yields CDR1 SGDLS and CDR2 YYNGEE. V shed 4 bases, J shed 3 bases, and the junction held 9 bases outside the gene matches. The CDR3 is 15 residues long. The CDR3 DNA sequence: TGTGCCAGCAGCCCCTCTTTGGGGGGGGAAGAGACCCAGTACTTC. Protein sequence: CASSPSLGGEETQYF.